This TCR beta chain comes out of a study of T cell responses to AZD1222 COVID-19 vaccine. Samples with a second dose at about 4 or about 12 weeks were pooled together. Sequencing used immunoSEQ multiplex PCR; TCRdb keeps in-frame clones, though not all of them. The table lists 130,000 to 150,000 clones, about 86% of them singletons, with 5% to 5.5% in the top ten. On this clone itself: What it binds is not known.

Germline assignment: CDR1 SEHNR and CDR2 FQNEAQ (reference sequence). V was cut by 6 bases and J by 8 bases, with 19 bases left in between. The length of the CDR3 is 15 residues. Study results and limitations: Receipt of two AZD1222 doses was followed by a rise in Spike-specific TCR breadth and depth. It was only a handful of AZD1222 recipients who were seropositive at baseline. In the spike-specific TCR repertoire, nearly half reportedly target unmutated variant regions.

The chain links TRBV7-9 to TRBJ1-4; D is ambiguous. The receptor was isolated from an adult who received the AZD1222 COVID-19 vaccine. The source material was peripheral blood, sampled 28 days after the second AZD1222 dose. CDR3 loop: CASRPGVSLGEKLFF. The DNA for the CDR3 is TGTGCCAGCAGGCCGGGAGTGTCTCTAGGGGAAAAACTGTTTTTT.